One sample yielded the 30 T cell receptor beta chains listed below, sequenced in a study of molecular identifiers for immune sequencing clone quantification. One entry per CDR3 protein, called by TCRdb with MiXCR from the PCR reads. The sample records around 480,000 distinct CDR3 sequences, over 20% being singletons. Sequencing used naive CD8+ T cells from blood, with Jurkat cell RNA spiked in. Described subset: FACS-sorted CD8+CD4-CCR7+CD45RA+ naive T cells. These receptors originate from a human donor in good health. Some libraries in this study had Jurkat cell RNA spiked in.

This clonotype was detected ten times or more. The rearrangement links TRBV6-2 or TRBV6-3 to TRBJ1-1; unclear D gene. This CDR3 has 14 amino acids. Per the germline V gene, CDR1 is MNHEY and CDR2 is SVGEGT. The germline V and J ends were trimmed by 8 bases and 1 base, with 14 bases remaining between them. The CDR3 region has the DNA TGTGCCAGCCGGACGGATTGGGGGAACACTGAAGCTTTCTTT. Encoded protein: CASRTDWGNTEAFF.

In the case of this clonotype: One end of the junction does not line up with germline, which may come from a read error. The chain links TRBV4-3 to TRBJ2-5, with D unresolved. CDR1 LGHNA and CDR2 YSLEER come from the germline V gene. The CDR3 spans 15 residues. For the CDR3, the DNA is TGCGCCAGCAGCCAAGATATTGGGGTCCAAGAGGCCCAGTACTTC. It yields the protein CASSQDIGVQEAQYF.

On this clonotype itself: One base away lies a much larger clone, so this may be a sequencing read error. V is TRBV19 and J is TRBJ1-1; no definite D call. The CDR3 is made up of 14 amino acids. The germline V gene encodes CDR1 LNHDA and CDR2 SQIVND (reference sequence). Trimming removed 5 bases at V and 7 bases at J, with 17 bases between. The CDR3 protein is CASSPMGSGIEAFF. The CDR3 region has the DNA TGTGCCAGTAGTCCTATGGGGTCGGGGATTGAAGCTTTCTTT.

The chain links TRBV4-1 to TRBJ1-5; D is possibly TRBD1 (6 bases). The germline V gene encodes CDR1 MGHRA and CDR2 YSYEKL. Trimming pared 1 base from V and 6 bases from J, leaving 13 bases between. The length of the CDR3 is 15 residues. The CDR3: CASSQVGQGGQPQHF. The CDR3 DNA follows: TGCGCCAGCAGCCAAGTAGGGCAAGGGGGTCAGCCCCAGCATTTT.

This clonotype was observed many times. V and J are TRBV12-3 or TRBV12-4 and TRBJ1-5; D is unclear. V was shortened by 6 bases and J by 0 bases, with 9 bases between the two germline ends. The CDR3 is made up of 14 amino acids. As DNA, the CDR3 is TGTGCCAGCAGCTTCGGAGATAGCAATCAGCCCCAGCATTTT. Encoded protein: CASSFGDSNQPQHF.

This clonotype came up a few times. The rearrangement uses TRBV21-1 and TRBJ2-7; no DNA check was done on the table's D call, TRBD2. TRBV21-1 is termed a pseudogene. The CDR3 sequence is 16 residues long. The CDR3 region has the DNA TGTGCCAGCAGCAAAGAGTTAGCGGGGGACCTCTACGAGCAGTACTTC. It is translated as CASSKELAGDLYEQYF.

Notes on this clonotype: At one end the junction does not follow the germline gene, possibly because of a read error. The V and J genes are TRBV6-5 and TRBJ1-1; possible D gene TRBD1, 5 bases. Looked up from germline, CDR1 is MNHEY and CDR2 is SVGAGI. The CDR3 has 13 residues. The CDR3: CASSYSGNTEASF. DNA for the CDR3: TGTGCCAGCAGTTATTCAGGGAACACTGAAGCTTCCTTT.

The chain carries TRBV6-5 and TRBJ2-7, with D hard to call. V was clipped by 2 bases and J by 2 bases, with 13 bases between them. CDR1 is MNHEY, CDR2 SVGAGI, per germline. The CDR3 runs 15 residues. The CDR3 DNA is TGTGCCAGCAGTTACACCCGGTGGCAGACCTACGAGCAGTACTTC. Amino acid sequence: CASSYTRWQTYEQYF.

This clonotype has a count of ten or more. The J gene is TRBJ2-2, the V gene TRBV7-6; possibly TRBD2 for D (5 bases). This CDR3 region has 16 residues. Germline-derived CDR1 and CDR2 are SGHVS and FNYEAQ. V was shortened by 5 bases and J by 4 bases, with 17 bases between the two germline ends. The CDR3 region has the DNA TGTGCCAGCAGCAGGCCCGAGGGCGCGCCCACCGGGGAGCTGTTTTTT. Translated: CASSRPEGAPTGELFF.

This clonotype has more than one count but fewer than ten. The DNA for the CDR3 is TGTGCCAGCAGCTCCCGGCCCCCGGGACAGGTCTACAATGAGCAGTTCTTC. It codes for CASSSRPPGQVYNEQFF. The chain has TRBV7-6 and TRBJ2-1; 8 positions match TRBD1. CDR3 length: 17 amino acids. V shed 4 bases, J shed 3 bases, and the junction held 11 bases outside the gene matches. Germline assignment: CDR1 SGHVS and CDR2 FNYEAQ.

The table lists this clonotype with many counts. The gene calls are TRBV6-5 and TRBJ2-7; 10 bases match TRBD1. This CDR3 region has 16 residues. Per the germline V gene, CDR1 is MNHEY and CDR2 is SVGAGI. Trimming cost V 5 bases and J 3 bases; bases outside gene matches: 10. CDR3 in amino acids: CASSISAGTGVYEQYF. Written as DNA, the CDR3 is TGTGCCAGCAGTATATCGGCCGGGACAGGGGTCTACGAGCAGTACTTC.

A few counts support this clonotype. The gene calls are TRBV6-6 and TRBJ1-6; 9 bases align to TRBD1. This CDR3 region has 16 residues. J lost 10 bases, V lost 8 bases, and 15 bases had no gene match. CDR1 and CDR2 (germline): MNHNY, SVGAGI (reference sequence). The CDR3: CASETGRGTGSSPLHF. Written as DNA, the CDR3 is TGTGCCAGCGAAACGGGTCGAGGGACAGGGAGCTCACCCCTCCACTTT.

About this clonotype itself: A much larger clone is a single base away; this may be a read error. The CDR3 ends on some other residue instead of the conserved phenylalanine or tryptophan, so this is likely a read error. This CDR3 is CASSQALNYEQYL. The CDR3 nucleotides read TGCGCCAGCAGCCAGGCATTGAACTACGAGCAGTACCTC. The chain carries TRBV4-3 and TRBJ2-7; the D is unclear. The V gene lost 3 bases and the J gene lost 3 bases, with 9 bases spanning the gap. CDR1 and CDR2 (germline): LGHNA, YSLEER. The length of the CDR3 is 13 residues.

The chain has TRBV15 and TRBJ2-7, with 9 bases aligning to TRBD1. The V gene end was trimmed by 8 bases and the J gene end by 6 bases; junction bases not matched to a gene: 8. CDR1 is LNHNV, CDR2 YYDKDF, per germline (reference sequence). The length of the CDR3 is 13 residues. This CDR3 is CATRRQTGGEQYF. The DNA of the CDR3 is TGTGCCACCCGTAGACAGACAGGGGGCGAGCAGTACTTC.

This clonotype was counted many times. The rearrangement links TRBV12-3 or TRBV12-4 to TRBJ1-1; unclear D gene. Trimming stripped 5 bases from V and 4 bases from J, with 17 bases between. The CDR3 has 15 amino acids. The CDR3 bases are TGTGCCAGCAGTCAAGATTCGCCCCTGGGCACTGAAGCTTTCTTT. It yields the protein CASSQDSPLGTEAFF.

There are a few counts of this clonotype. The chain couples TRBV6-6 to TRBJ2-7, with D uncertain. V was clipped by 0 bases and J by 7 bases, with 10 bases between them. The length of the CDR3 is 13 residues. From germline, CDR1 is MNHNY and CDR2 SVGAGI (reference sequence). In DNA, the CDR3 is TGTGCCAGCAGTTACTCGCAGGCGGAGGAGCAGTACTTC. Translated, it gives CASSYSQAEEQYF.

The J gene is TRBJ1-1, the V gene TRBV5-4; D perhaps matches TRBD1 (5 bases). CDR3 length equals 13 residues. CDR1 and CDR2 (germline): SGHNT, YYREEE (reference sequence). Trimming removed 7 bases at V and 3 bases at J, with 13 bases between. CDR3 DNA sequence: TGTGCCAGCTTTGGGGCGTCGGACACTGAAGCTTTCTTT. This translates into CASFGASDTEAFF.

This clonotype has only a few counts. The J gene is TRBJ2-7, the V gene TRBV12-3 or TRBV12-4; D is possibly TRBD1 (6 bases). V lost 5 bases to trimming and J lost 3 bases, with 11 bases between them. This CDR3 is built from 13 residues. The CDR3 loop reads CASSRTDNYEQYF. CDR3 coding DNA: TGTGCCAGCAGTAGGACAGACAACTACGAGCAGTACTTC.

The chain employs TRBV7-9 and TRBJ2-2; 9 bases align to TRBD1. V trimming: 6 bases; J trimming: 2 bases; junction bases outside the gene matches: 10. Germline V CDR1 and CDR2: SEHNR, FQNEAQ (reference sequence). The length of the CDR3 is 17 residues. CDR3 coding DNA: TGTGCCAGCAGACCAATTGGGACAGGGAGTAACACCGGGGAGCTGTTTTTT. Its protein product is CASRPIGTGSNTGELFF.

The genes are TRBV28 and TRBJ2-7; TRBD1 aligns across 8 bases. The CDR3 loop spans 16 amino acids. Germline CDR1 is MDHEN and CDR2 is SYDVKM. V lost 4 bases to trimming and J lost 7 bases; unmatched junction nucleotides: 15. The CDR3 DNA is TGTGCCAGCAGTTCCCGCGGGACAGGACTTCTTCGGGAGCAGTACTTC. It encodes CASSSRGTGLLREQYF.

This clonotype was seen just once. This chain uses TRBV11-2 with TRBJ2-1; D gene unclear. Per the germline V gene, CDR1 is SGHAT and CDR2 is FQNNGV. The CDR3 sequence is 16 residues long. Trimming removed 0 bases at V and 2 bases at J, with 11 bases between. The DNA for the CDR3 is TGTGCCAGCAGCTTAGAGAGTGGGTCGGCCTACAATGAGCAGTTCTTC. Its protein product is CASSLESGSAYNEQFF. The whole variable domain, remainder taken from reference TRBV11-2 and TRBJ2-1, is EAGVAQSPRYKIIEKRQSVAFWCNPISGHATLYWYQQILGQGPKLLIQFQNNGVVDDSQLPKDRFSAERLKGVDSTLKIQPAKLEDSAVYLCASSLESGSAYNEQFFGPGTRLTVL.

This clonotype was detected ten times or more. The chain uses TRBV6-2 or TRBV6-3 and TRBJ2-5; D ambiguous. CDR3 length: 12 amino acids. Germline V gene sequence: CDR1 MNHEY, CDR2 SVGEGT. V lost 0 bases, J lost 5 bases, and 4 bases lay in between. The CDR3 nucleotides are TGTGCCAGCAGTTACTCGAGGGAGACCCAGTACTTC. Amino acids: CASSYSRETQYF.

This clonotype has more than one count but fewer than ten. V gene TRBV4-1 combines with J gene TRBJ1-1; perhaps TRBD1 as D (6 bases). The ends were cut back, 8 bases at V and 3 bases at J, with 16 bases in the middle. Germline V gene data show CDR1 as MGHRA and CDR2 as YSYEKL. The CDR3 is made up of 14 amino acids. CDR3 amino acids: CASGIGGRDTEAFF. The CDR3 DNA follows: TGCGCCAGCGGGATTGGGGGGCGGGACACTGAAGCTTTCTTT.

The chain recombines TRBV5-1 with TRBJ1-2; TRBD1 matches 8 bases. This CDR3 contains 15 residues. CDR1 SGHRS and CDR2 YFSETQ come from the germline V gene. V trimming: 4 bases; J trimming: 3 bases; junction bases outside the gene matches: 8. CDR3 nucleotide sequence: TGCGCCAGCAGCACCGGACAGGGAATGTACTATGGCTACACCTTC. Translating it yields CASSTGQGMYYGYTF.

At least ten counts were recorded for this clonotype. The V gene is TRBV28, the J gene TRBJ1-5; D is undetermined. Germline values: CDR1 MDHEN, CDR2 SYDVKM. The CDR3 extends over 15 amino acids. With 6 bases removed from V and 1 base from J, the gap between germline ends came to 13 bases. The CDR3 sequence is CASSPIKVSNQPQHF. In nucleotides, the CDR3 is TGTGCCAGCAGCCCTATTAAGGTCAGCAATCAGCCCCAGCATTTT.

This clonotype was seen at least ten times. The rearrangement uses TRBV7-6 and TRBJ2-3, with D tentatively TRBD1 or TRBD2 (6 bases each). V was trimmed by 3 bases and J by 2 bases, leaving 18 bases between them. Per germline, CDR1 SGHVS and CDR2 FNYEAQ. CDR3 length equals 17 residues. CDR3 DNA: TGTGCCAGCAGCTTGATCGGGGGCCCCTCATCCACAGATACGCAGTATTTT. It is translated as CASSLIGGPSSTDTQYF.

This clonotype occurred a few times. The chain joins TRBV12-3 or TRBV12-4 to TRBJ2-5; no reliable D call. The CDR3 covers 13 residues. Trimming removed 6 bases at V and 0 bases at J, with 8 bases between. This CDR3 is CASSTDYQETQYF. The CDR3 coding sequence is TGTGCCAGCAGCACTGACTACCAAGAGACCCAGTACTTC.

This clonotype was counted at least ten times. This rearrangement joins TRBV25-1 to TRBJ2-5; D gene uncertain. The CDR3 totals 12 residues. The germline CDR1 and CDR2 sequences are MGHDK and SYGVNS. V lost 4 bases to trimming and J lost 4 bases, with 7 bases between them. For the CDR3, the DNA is TGTGCCAGCAGTGTTGGGGTAGAGACCCAGTACTTC. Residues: CASSVGVETQYF.

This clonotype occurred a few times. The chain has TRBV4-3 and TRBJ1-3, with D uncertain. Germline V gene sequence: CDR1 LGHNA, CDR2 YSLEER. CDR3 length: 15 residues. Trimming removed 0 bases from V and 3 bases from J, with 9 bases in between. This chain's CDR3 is CASSQDLHRGNTIYF. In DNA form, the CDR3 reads TGCGCCAGCAGCCAAGATCTCCATCGTGGAAACACCATATATTTT.

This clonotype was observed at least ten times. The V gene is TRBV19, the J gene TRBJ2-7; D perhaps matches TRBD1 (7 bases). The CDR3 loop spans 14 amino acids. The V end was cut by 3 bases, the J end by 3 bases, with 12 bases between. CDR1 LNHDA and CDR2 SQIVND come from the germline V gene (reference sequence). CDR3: CASSIGGGLYEQYF. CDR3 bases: TGTGCCAGTAGTATCGGAGGGGGCCTCTACGAGCAGTACTTC.